This TCR beta chain is drawn from a study of T cell clonality in common variable immunodeficiency. The assay was immunoSEQ multiplex PCR, and TCRdb's table has in-frame clones only and misses some. The sample is made up of 25,000 to 35,000 clones, none counted only once. This clone was counted many times. The DNA ends 3 residues before the CDR3 does, and the rest of the CDR3 is filled in from the germline J gene. From germline, CDR1 is SGHRS and CDR2 YFSETQ. The CDR3 runs 13 residues. The germline V and J ends were trimmed by 4 bases and 3 bases, with 7 bases remaining between them. What was sequenced was peripheral blood mononuclear cells. The TCR was taken from a person aged 18 to 75 in good health. The chain joins TRBV5-1 to TRBJ2-2; D is unclear. The CDR3 protein is CASSLDHTGELFF. Incomplete CDR3 DNA: TGCGCCAGCAGCCTAGACCACACCGGGGAG.